Below, 27 T cell receptor beta chains from the same sample are listed, as sequenced in a study of early T cells in non-severe SARS-CoV-2 infection. MiXCR was run by TCRdb on the 5' RACE reads, yielding one entry per CDR3 protein. The sample carries roughly 63,000 distinct CDR3 sequences, approximately 13% recorded once. Sequenced material: whole blood. The receptors were gathered from an adult who was a healthcare worker with PCR-confirmed SARS-CoV-2 infection or an uninfected control (not recorded which).

The table lists this clonotype with many counts. This chain uses TRBV28 with TRBJ2-7; D is unresolved. The V end lost 5 bases, the J end lost 6 bases, and 14 bases lay between the germline ends. Germline V gene sequence: CDR1 MDHEN, CDR2 SYDVKM. This CDR3 is built from 13 residues. CDR3 DNA sequence: TGTGCCAGCAGTGCCGGAGCAGACCGCGAGCAGTACTTC. Its protein is CASSAGADREQYF.

This chain joins TRBV29-1 and TRBJ2-1, with D hard to call. The V and J ends lost 8 bases and 4 bases respectively, with 6 bases between them. The length of the CDR3 is 10 residues. Germline loops: CDR1 SQVTM, CDR2 ANQGSEA. CDR3 loop: CSFIYNEQFF. The CDR3 DNA sequence: TGCAGCTTCATTTACAATGAGCAGTTCTTC.

This clonotype appeared many times. This chain joins TRBV20-1 and TRBJ1-2, with a possible D match to TRBD1 (5 bases). The ends were cut back, 0 bases at V and 0 bases at J, with 11 bases in the middle. CDR1 DFQATT and CDR2 SNEGSKA come from the germline V gene (reference sequence). CDR3 length equals 15 residues. The CDR3 is CSARDQRGSNYGYTF. The CDR3 DNA follows: TGCAGTGCTAGAGATCAAAGGGGATCTAACTATGGCTACACCTTC.

Within the sample, this clonotype is medium-sized. The V gene is TRBV12-5, the J gene TRBJ2-1; D unclear. The CDR3 has 16 amino acids. Trimming stripped 6 bases from V and 2 bases from J, with 17 bases between. Germline V gene lookup returns CDR1 LGHNT and CDR2 FRNRAP. The CDR3 region is CASGRGPRAAYNEQFF. As DNA, the CDR3 is TGTGCTAGTGGCCGTGGGCCCCGGGCAGCCTACAATGAGCAGTTCTTC.

This clonotype was seen ten or more times. J is TRBJ2-1 and V is TRBV20-1, with TRBD2 matching 14 bases. Germline CDR1 is DFQATT and CDR2 is SNEGSKA (reference sequence). J gave up 2 bases and V 5 bases, and 2 bases lay outside the gene matches. There are 15 residues in the CDR3. For the CDR3, the DNA is TGCAGTGCTGGGGGACTAGCGGGAGCCTACAATGAGCAGTTCTTC. Translating it yields CSAGGLAGAYNEQFF.

There are many counts of this clonotype. The gene calls are TRBV7-3 and TRBJ2-2, with D unresolved. The CDR3 contains 14 residues. V lost 4 bases and J lost 3, with 9 bases in between. Germline CDR1 SGHTA, CDR2 FQGTGA. CDR3 bases: TGTGCCAGCAGCTCCCAGGCCCACACCGGGGAGCTGTTTTTT. Translation: CASSSQAHTGELFF.

This clonotype was counted many times. The V call is TRBV9, the J call TRBJ2-1; either TRBD1 or TRBD2 may fit D (5 bases each). Germline V gene lookup returns CDR1 SGDLS and CDR2 YYNGEE. Trimming removed 3 bases from V and 5 bases from J, with 9 bases in between. CDR3 length: 13 amino acids. CDR3 residues: CASSGGTHNEQFF. As DNA, the CDR3 is TGTGCCAGCAGCGGGGGGACCCACAATGAGCAGTTCTTC.

The V and J genes are TRBV28 and TRBJ2-6; D might be TRBD2 (5 bases). Germline loops: CDR1 MDHEN, CDR2 SYDVKM. The CDR3 consists of 16 residues. V was cut by 7 bases and J by 4 bases, with 17 bases left in between. The CDR3 bases are TGTGCCAGCACCCTTGTAAGGCGGGCCGGGGCCAACGTCCTGACTTTC. Protein sequence: CASTLVRRAGANVLTF.

The chain is built from TRBV3-1 and TRBJ1-1, with D uncertain. Per the germline V gene, CDR1 is LGHDT and CDR2 is YNNKEL (reference sequence). The CDR3 sequence is 13 residues long. Trimming removed 1 base at V and 6 bases at J, with 9 bases between. The CDR3 DNA follows: TGTGCCAGCAGCCAAGGGGCAAACCCTGAAGCTTTCTTT. As protein: CASSQGANPEAFF.

In this sample, this clonotype turned up many times. This chain uses TRBV7-9 with TRBJ1-4, with 9 bases identical to TRBD1. This CDR3 region has 14 residues. CDR1 and CDR2 (germline): SEHNR, FQNEAQ (reference sequence). The junction had 8 bases not matched to a gene; V was cut back by 4 bases and J by 11 bases. CDR3 sequence reads: CASSSRDRVGKLFF. CDR3 coding DNA: TGTGCCAGCAGCTCCCGGGACAGGGTTGGGAAACTGTTTTTT.

This clonotype was counted at least ten times. V gene TRBV18 combines with J gene TRBJ2-7, with TRBD2 identical over 10 bases. CDR3 length equals 15 residues. Germline values: CDR1 KGHSH, CDR2 LQKENI. J was trimmed by 2 bases and V by 3 bases; bases with no gene match: 4. The CDR3: CASSPSGRAPYEQYF. CDR3 nucleotides: TGTGCCAGCTCACCGAGCGGGAGGGCTCCCTACGAGCAGTACTTC.

This clonotype was found many times. The chain carries TRBV29-1 and TRBJ1-1, with unresolved D. The CDR3 length is 12 residues. The ends were cut back, 0 bases at V and 5 bases at J, with 7 bases in the middle. Germline V lookup: CDR1 SQVTM, CDR2 ANQGSEA. CDR3 nucleotides: TGCAGCGTTGAAGACATAAGGACTGAAGCTTTCTTT. This translates into CSVEDIRTEAFF.

In this sample, this clonotype turned up a few times. This rearrangement joins TRBV7-9 to TRBJ2-7, with D perhaps matching TRBD2 (5 bases). The CDR3 is 15 amino acids. The germline CDR1 and CDR2 sequences are SEHNR and FQNEAQ (reference sequence). Trimming removed 7 bases from V and 1 base from J, with 17 bases in between. CDR3 coding DNA: TGTGCCAGCACCCTTGGGAGCGGACGATCCTACGAGCAGTACTTC. This sequence encodes CASTLGSGRSYEQYF.

This chain links TRBV4-2 with TRBJ2-3; D is undetermined. In germline, CDR1 is LGHNA, CDR2 YNFKEQ. The CDR3 sequence is 17 residues long. Trimming took 0 bases from V and 0 from J, leaving 13 bases between them. CDR3 sequence (DNA): TGTGCCAGCAGCCAAGATCCGGCTATCTCTAGCACAGATACGCAGTATTTT. Its protein is CASSQDPAISSTDTQYF.

This clonotype was seen a few times. The chain combines TRBV25-1 with TRBJ2-3; no reliable D call. Germline-derived CDR1 and CDR2 are MGHDK and SYGVNS. V was shortened by 5 bases and J by 2 bases, with 11 bases between the two germline ends. The CDR3 is made up of 14 amino acids. The CDR3 region has the DNA TGTGCCAGCAGTTCAGGCTCTTCCACAGATACGCAGTATTTT. Translating it yields CASSSGSSTDTQYF.

This clonotype was observed a handful of times. The DNA of the CDR3 is TGTGCCAGCAGGACCGGGAAAAACATTCAGTACTTC. It is translated as CASRTGKNIQYF. The chain is built from TRBV6-6 and TRBJ2-4, with D hard to call. CDR3 length: 12 residues. Germline V gene lookup returns CDR1 MNHNY and CDR2 SVGAGI (reference sequence). V lost 6 bases and J 4 bases, leaving 7 bases between the germline ends.

This rearrangement joins TRBV29-1 to TRBJ2-6; no clear D. The germline V and J ends were trimmed by 7 bases and 2 bases, with 9 bases remaining between them. Germline lookup yields CDR1 SQVTM and CDR2 ANQGSEA. The CDR3 is 13 residues long. CDR3 DNA: TGCAGCGCGAAGGCTACTGGGGCCAACGTCCTGACTTTC. Translating gives CSAKATGANVLTF.

The chain couples TRBV7-6 to TRBJ2-7; 8 nucleotides align to TRBD1. Unmatched junction bases numbered 5, after V lost 5 bases and J lost 2 bases. This CDR3 has 14 residues. CDR1 SGHVS and CDR2 FNYEAQ come from the germline V gene. CDR3 sequence: CASSEQGETYEQYF. The CDR3 DNA reads TGTGCCAGCAGCGAACAGGGGGAAACCTACGAGCAGTACTTC.

This clonotype has a count of ten or more. V is TRBV12-3 or TRBV12-4 and J is TRBJ2-3; no clear D gene. V was shortened by 5 bases and J by 2 bases, with 14 bases between the two germline ends. This CDR3 spans 15 amino acids. CDR3 protein: CASSPPGVATDTQYF. The CDR3 DNA sequence: TGTGCCAGCAGTCCGCCAGGAGTGGCCACAGATACGCAGTATTTT.

This clonotype was seen more than once but under ten times. This chain links TRBV2 with TRBJ2-7; D call uncertain. The CDR3 consists of 15 residues. Germline loops: CDR1 SNHLY, CDR2 FYNNEI. Trimming cost V 2 bases and J 5 bases, with 16 bases left between them. The CDR3 DNA follows: TGTGCCAGCAGTGAACCCCAAAGGGTATACAACGAGCAGTACTTC. Residues: CASSEPQRVYNEQYF. Based on the CDR3 plus reference TRBV2 and TRBJ2-7, the full variable domain is EPEVTQTPSHQVTQMGQEVILRCVPISNHLYFYWYRQILGQKVEFLVSFYNNEISEKSEIFDDQFSVERPDGSNFTLKIRSTKLEDSAMYFCASSEPQRVYNEQYFGPGTRLTVT.

This clonotype was recorded a few times. The chain employs TRBV2 and TRBJ2-7; TRBD2 agrees at 10 bases. The V gene end was trimmed by 8 bases and the J gene end by 6 bases; junction bases not matched to a gene: 10. CDR1 and CDR2 from the germline V gene are SNHLY and FYNNEI. The CDR3 is made up of 14 amino acids. The CDR3 here is CASSRSAGGLEQYF. The DNA of the CDR3 is TGTGCCAGCTCTAGATCAGCGGGAGGGCTCGAGCAGTACTTC.

The rearrangement uses TRBV21-1 and TRBJ1-1. TRBV21-1 is deemed a pseudogene. The CDR3 length is 14 residues. This CDR3 is CASSKGRGYTEAFF. The CDR3 coding sequence is TGTGCCAGCAGCAAAGGCCGCGGGTACACTGAAGCTTTCTTT.

The J gene is TRBJ2-1, the V gene TRBV6-4; 9 bases agree with TRBD1. CDR1 and CDR2 from the germline V gene are MRHNA and SNTAGT. The trim removed 4 bases at V and 8 bases at J, leaving 9 bases unmatched. The CDR3 is 15 amino acids. Here the CDR3 reads CASSGEQGAHYEQFF. In DNA form, the CDR3 reads TGTGCCAGCAGTGGCGAACAGGGGGCGCATTATGAGCAGTTCTTC.

This chain's CDR3 is CSVEEERAQNYGYTF. The DNA of the CDR3 is TGCAGCGTTGAAGAGGAGAGGGCCCAGAACTATGGCTACACCTTC. The V call is TRBV29-1, the J call TRBJ1-2; D is undetermined. Germline CDR1 SQVTM, CDR2 ANQGSEA. V lost 0 bases and J 2 bases, leaving 13 bases between the germline ends. This CDR3 region has 15 residues.

This clonotype came up a few times. The chain carries TRBV20-1 and TRBJ2-1; 10 bases are shared with TRBD2. CDR1 and CDR2 from the germline V gene are DFQATT and SNEGSKA (reference sequence). Unmatched junction bases numbered 11, after V lost 6 bases and J lost 15 bases. The CDR3 length is 12 residues. The CDR3 coding sequence is TGCAGTGCAATGTTAGCGGGAGGTATCCCGTTCTTC. Translated: CSAMLAGGIPFF.

This chain links TRBV7-8 with TRBJ1-6; D not certain. V was trimmed by 3 bases and J by 0 bases, leaving 15 bases between them. The CDR3 runs to 18 residues. Germline loops: CDR1 SGHVS, CDR2 FQNEAQ. The CDR3 here is CASSFLPRVSSYNSPLHF. The DNA for the CDR3 is TGTGCCAGCAGCTTTCTGCCCCGCGTGAGCTCCTATAATTCACCCCTCCACTTT.

The genes are TRBV11-2 and TRBJ2-3; D ambiguous. Germline CDR1 is SGHAT and CDR2 is FQNNGV. The CDR3 has 15 residues. Trimming cost V 5 bases and J 3 bases, with 15 bases left between them. CDR3 sequence: CASSPLGGWTDTQYF. In nucleotides, the CDR3 is TGTGCCAGCAGCCCCCTTGGTGGGTGGACAGATACGCAGTATTTT.